The T cell receptor (beta chain) under discussion was sequenced for a study of blood T cell repertoires in COVID-19. Study-wide background: T cells, B-cell-depleted T cells, or PBMCs provided the cDNA or gDNA that served as material.

In the authors' methods: Amplifying reference gene primers gave estimates of nucleated cell counts. Some clones are missing from TCRdb's copy, which holds only in-frame ones; the method was immunoSEQ multiplex PCR. That table is the source of V, J and clone size, and D and trimming were worked out from the DNA. Of 270,000 or so clones listed, roughly four fifths are singletons. The V end was cut by 2 bases, the J end by 6 bases, with 7 bases between. The length of the CDR3 is 12 residues. From germline, CDR1 is SGHAT and CDR2 FQNNGV. Participant-reported clinical history was the basis for cohort assignment. The recovered donors of Cohort 3 showed two negative PCRs, clearance, or symptom resolution.

This clonotype originated in a man aged 50-60 years who had recovered from COVID-19. The V gene is TRBV11-2, the J gene TRBJ1-2; TRBD1 is a possible D gene (5 bases). What was sequenced was PBMCs or T cells enriched from blood (not recorded which). In DNA form, the CDR3 reads TGTGCCAGCAGCTTACAGGGCCATGGCTACACCTTC. Residues: CASSLQGHGYTF.